This TCR beta chain is from a study of vaccination effects on CD4 cells after COVID-19. Study information: The median interval between the second dose and post-vaccine sampling was 72 days.

TCRdb keeps only in-frame clones here, not all; method: immunoSEQ multiplex PCR. The data show about 48,000 clones, about 74% seen once. Trimming took off 4 bases at V and 2 bases at J, with 10 bases between the two ends. The V gene's germline CDR1 is SGHNT and CDR2 YYREEE (reference sequence). The CDR3 loop spans 13 amino acids. Expansion with viral peptide pools was applied to antigen-specific CD4+ T cells by the ViraFEST assay prior to sequencing. Researchers isolated CD4+ T cells once ten to eleven days of culture had elapsed. All study participants received two doses of BNT162b2 or mRNA-1273 vaccine. Nobody among the vaccine recipients had prior SARS-CoV-2 infection (nucleocapsid antibodies were negative). Overall study findings and caveats: Vaccine- and infection-induced clones showed marked clonal contraction late following vaccination.

This clone came up a few times. Its specificity is unknown. The chain employs TRBV5-4 and TRBJ2-7; no clear D. Specimen: CD4+ T cells from PBMCs cultured with HCoV-OC43 spike peptides, collected after COVID-19 vaccination. Subset denoted: HCoV-OC43 spike overlapping peptide pool stimulation. The sequence came from a human donor who received a COVID-19 vaccine. CDR3 nucleotide sequence: TGTGCCAGCAGCCTGACTGGCGCCTACGAGCAGTACTTC. Its translation is CASSLTGAYEQYF.